A selection of T cell receptor beta chains follows, all from one sample in a study of blood T cell repertoires in COVID-19. Sequencing was performed with immunoSEQ multiplex PCR; in TCRdb, only in-frame clones are kept and a portion is missing. The sample lists under 200,000 clones, about 80% occurring once. The material sequenced was PBMCs or T cells enriched from blood (not recorded which). All receptors derive from an older woman with acute COVID-19. The CDR3 runs from the conserved cysteine through the conserved F or W. Each record gives: J gene, V gene, clone size, D gene, CDR3 DNA, CDR3 protein. D genes are given only for firm matches. The size entry is marked missing in some rows and otherwise reads once, few, many or a size class.

TRBJ2-5 TRBV2 . TRBD1 TGTGCCAGCAGGAAGCAGGGGGCGTTGAGAGAGACCCAGTACTTC CASRKQGALRETQYF
TRBJ1-4 TRBV30 few . TGTGCCTGGAGTCTGGAGGCGACTAATGAAAAACTGTTTTTT CAWSLEATNEKLFF
TRBJ2-1 TRBV20-1 . . TGCAGTGCTAGTGGTACCTACAATGAGCAGTTCTTC CSASGTYNEQFF
TRBJ1-4 TRBV5-1 . TRBD1 TGCGCCAGCGGTCCACAGGGGACTAATGAAAAACTGTTTTTT CASGPQGTNEKLFF
TRBJ2-1 TRBV7-9 . . TGTGCCAGCACCCTCGACTTAGACAATGAGCAGTTCTTC CASTLDLDNEQFF
TRBJ1-3 TRBV5-5 . . TGTGCCAGCAATCAAAAGGGGGAAAACACCATATATTTT CASNQKGENTIYF
TRBJ2-2 TRBV7-8 few . TGTGCCAGCAGACCAGAAAAAGGGGGGAACACCGGGGAGCTGTTTTTT CASRPEKGGNTGELFF
TRBJ2-3 TRBV2 . . TGTGCCAGCAGTGTATACCAGGATACGCAGTATTTT CASSVYQDTQYF
TRBJ2-3 TRBV7-2 few TRBD1 TGTGCCAGCAGCTTGCAGGGGGCAGATACGCAGTATTTT CASSLQGADTQYF
TRBJ2-4 TRBV7-2 . TRBD2 TGTGCCAGCAGCTTAAATACGGGGGGGAAAAACATTCAGTACTTC CASSLNTGGKNIQYF
TRBJ1-5 TRBV6-5 . . TGTGCCAGCCACGCCACGAGGAATCAGCCCCAGCATTTT CASHATRNQPQHF
TRBJ1-1 TRBV7-9 . TRBD1 TGTGCCAGCGGCGGGACAGGGGGATATACTGAAGCTTTCTTT CASGGTGGYTEAFF
TRBJ2-7 TRBV6-5 . TRBD1 TGTGCCAGCCGTCCACAGGGGCTCTCCTACGAGCAGTACTTC CASRPQGLSYEQYF
TRBJ1-1 TRBV6-2/TRBV6-3 . . TGTGCCAGCACCCCCTCCCCGAGATACACTGAAGCTTTCTTT CASTPSPRYTEAFF
TRBJ1-2 TRBV29-1 few . TGCAGCGCTCAGGCAGGGCGGTCGGAAGGCTACACCTTC CSAQAGRSEGYTF
TRBJ2-3 TRBV4-1 many . TGCGCCAGCAGCCAAGGATCCGGTCCAGATACGCAGTATTTT CASSQGSGPDTQYF
TRBJ2-1 TRBV27 . TRBD1 TGTGCCAGCTCAGGGGGTTCCTACAATGAGCAGTTCTTC CASSGGSYNEQFF
TRBJ1-2 TRBV28 . . TGTGCCAGCAGTTTGGCGGGTCCGTATGGCTACACCTTC CASSLAGPYGYTF
TRBJ2-2 TRBV2 . . TGTGCCAGCACCGAACGAACAGCAGCTTACACCGGGGAGCTGTTTTTT CASTERTAAYTGELFF
TRBJ2-1 TRBV5-1 . TRBD2 TGCGCCAGCAGCTTTTCCCAGAGTAGCGGGACCCTCTCCTACAATGAGCAGTTCTTC CASSFSQSSGTLSYNEQFF
TRBJ1-4 TRBV6-5 once TRBD1 TGTGCCAGCATTATACAGGGGGCAGCTAATGAAAAACTGTTTTTT CASIIQGAANEKLFF
TRBJ1-5 TRBV14 . TRBD1 TGTGCCAGCAGCCAAGCTACAGGGGATCAGCCCCAGCATTTT CASSQATGDQPQHF
TRBJ2-2 TRBV2 . . TGTGCCAGCACGGGCAGGGCACAGAACACCGGGGAGCTGTTTTTT CASTGRAQNTGELFF
TRBJ1-5 TRBV5-4 . TRBD1 TGTGCCAGCAGCCAGACAGGGCTCAATCAGCCCCAGCATTTT CASSQTGLNQPQHF
TRBJ1-1 TRBV19 . TRBD1 TGTGCCCTCCACGAAGGATGGGGACAGAAGGTGAACACTGAAGCTTTCTTT CALHEGWGQKVNTEAFF
TRBJ1-1 TRBV7-8 . . TGTGCCAGCAGCCTAGAAGGGGGGGGCAGGAACACTGAAGCTTTCTTT CASSLEGGGRNTEAFF
TRBJ1-4 TRBV4-3 . . TGCGCCAGCAGCCAAGAACGGTCTACCCTCCAAAAACTGTTTTTT CASSQERSTLQKLFF
TRBJ1-2 TRBV14 . . TGTGCCAGCAGCCAAGATACGGACCGCACAGGGTTTGGCTATGGCTACACCTTC CASSQDTDRTGFGYGYTF
TRBJ2-3 TRBV5-1 . TRBD2 TGCGCCAGCAGCTTGGTTACTAGCGGGGTTGCGGATACGCAGTATTTT CASSLVTSGVADTQYF
TRBJ1-2 TRBV6-5 . . TGTGCCAGCAGTTACTCCGCGGTCCGTGGCTACACCTTC CASSYSAVRGYTF
TRBJ1-5 TRBV28 once . TGTGCCACCGGGGGGGGGCATGGTCAGCCCCAGCATTTT CATGGGHGQPQHF
TRBJ1-5 TRBV11-2 . TRBD1 TGTGCCAGCAGCGTGACAGGGGAAGGTCAGCCCCAGCATTTT CASSVTGEGQPQHF
TRBJ2-1 TRBV11-2 . TRBD2 TGTGCCAGCAGCAAGCGGGGGGGGAGTGTGAATGAGCAGTTCTTC CASSKRGGSVNEQFF
TRBJ1-1 TRBV28 once . TGTGCCAGCAGTAAATACCGGGCTTCCCCGGCGGGCACTGAAGCTTTCTTT CASSKYRASPAGTEAFF
TRBJ2-2 TRBV5-6 . . TGTGCCAGCCCCGCCGGGGAGCTGTTTTTT CASPAGELFF
TRBJ2-3 TRBV7-2 few TRBD2 TGTGCCAGCAGCTTATTTAGCGGGACGGTGGTAGATACGCAGTATTTT CASSLFSGTVVDTQYF
TRBJ1-1 TRBV11-3 . . TGTGCCAGCAGCTTAGTACGGGGCACTGAAGCTTTCTTT CASSLVRGTEAFF
TRBJ1-2 TRBV19 . . TGTGCCAGTAGTATAGGACGTGGCGGATTCTATGGCTACACCTTC CASSIGRGGFYGYTF
TRBJ1-2 TRBV2 . TRBD1 TGTGCCAGCAATGAGGGGGCGGAGAACTATGGCTACACCTTC CASNEGAENYGYTF
TRBJ2-1 TRBV6-6 . . TGTGCCAGCAGCTCTCGAGGGGGTTACAATGAGCAGTTCTTC CASSSRGGYNEQFF
TRBJ1-5 TRBV24-1 . TRBD1 TGTGCCACCAGTGATTCTCGGACAGGGGGACAGCCCCAGCATTTT CATSDSRTGGQPQHF
TRBJ2-5 TRBV6-2/TRBV6-3 . . TGTGCCAGCAGTTACAGGCAGGGGGGTACGCGGGAGACCCAGTACTTC CASSYRQGGTRETQYF
TRBJ2-7 TRBV11-2 . . TGTGCCAGCAGCCCCGGGACTGTAATATGGTTC CASSPGTVIWF
TRBJ1-4 TRBV10-3 . . TGTGCCATCAGTGGAAAGGGGTCAACTAATGAAAAACTGTTTTTT CAISGKGSTNEKLFF
TRBJ2-7 TRBV6-5 . TRBD1 TGTGCCAGCAGTTACTCGGGACAGAGATACGAGCAGTACTTC CASSYSGQRYEQYF
TRBJ2-2 TRBV29-1 . TRBD1 TGCAGCGGGGACAGGGAGGACACCGGGGAGCTGTTTTTT CSGDREDTGELFF
TRBJ2-1 TRBV4-2 . TRBD2 TGTGCCAGCAGCCAAGTTCTAGCGGGAGGTTTCTACAATGAGCAGTTCTTC CASSQVLAGGFYNEQFF
TRBJ1-1 TRBV27 . . TGTGCCAGCACCCAAACAGGGAACACTGAAGCTTTCTTT CASTQTGNTEAFF
TRBJ1-6 TRBV18 . . TGTGCCAGCTCGCCCCGGACTTCAGGTTCACCCCTCCACTTT CASSPRTSGSPLHF
TRBJ1-1 TRBV27 . TRBD1 TGTGCCAGCAGTTTCACAGGGGGCCTTGAAGCTTTCTTT CASSFTGGLEAFF
TRBJ2-3 TRBV2 . . TGTGCCAGCCTACTCGGGGGACTCACAGATACGCAGTATTTT CASLLGGLTDTQYF